A selection of T cell receptor beta chains follows, all from one sample in a study of regulatory T cells in long-lasting Graves disease. TCRdb used MiXCR to reprocess the multiplex PCR reads, holding one entry per CDR3 protein. The sample holds about 660,000 distinct CDR3 sequences, about 30% seen once. The input for sequencing was peripheral blood mononuclear cells (PBMCs), taken when the disease was refractory, from a patient treated with antithyroid drugs. Every receptor here comes from a female donor with Graves disease. The CDR3 runs from the conserved cysteine through the conserved F or W. The order of the fields is D gene, V gene, clone size, J gene, CDR3 protein, CDR3 DNA. The D gene is left open where the match is weak. For some rows the clone size is stated as once, few or many, or as a class when expanded; others skip it.

D: TRBD2; V: TRBV2; size: many; J: TRBJ2-5; CDR3: CASSAPGTRGETQYF; DNA: TGTGCCAGCAGCGCCCCCGGGACTAGGGGAGAGACCCAGTACTTC
D: TRBD1; V: TRBV5-6; size: many; J: TRBJ1-5; CDR3: CASSGSGQGSNQPQHF; DNA: TGTGCCAGCAGTGGATCGGGACAGGGTTCCAATCAGCCCCAGCATTTT
D: -; V: TRBV29-1; size: many; J: TRBJ2-5; CDR3: CSTNARETQYF; DNA: TGCAGCACCAACGCAAGGGAGACCCAGTACTTC
D: -; V: TRBV6-1; size: many; J: TRBJ2-7; CDR3: CASTGRFNEQYF; DNA: TGTGCCAGCACCGGCAGGTTCAACGAGCAGTACTTC
D: -; V: TRBV19; size: -; J: TRBJ2-1; CDR3: CASNSLGDGYNEQFF; DNA: TGTGCCAGTAACTCCCTAGGAGATGGCTACAATGAGCAGTTCTTC
D: -; V: TRBV7-9; size: -; J: TRBJ2-7; CDR3: CASSRTGTGGLEQYF; DNA: TGTGCCAGCAGTCGAACCGGGACTGGCGGCTTGGAGCAGTACTTC
D: -; V: TRBV19; size: many; J: TRBJ1-2; CDR3: CASSSTIYGYTF; DNA: TGTGCCAGTAGTTCGACAATCTATGGCTACACCTTC
D: -; V: TRBV27; size: few; J: TRBJ2-7; CDR3: CASSLWEGAVRDEQYF; DNA: TGTGCCAGCAGTTTATGGGAGGGGGCGGTACGAGACGAGCAGTACTTC
D: -; V: TRBV6-1; size: -; J: TRBJ2-1; CDR3: CATTGLGTYNEQFF; DNA: TGTGCCACCACGGGACTGGGGACCTACAATGAGCAGTTCTTC
D: TRBD2; V: TRBV15; size: large; J: TRBJ2-7; CDR3: CATSVLAGEEQYF; DNA: TGTGCCACCAGCGTACTAGCGGGGGAGGAGCAGTACTTC
D: TRBD2; V: TRBV20-1; size: -; J: TRBJ2-3; CDR3: CSALPASGGTDTQYF; DNA: TGCAGTGCTCTTCCCGCTAGCGGGGGCACAGATACGCAGTATTTT
D: -; V: TRBV12-3/TRBV12-4; size: many; J: TRBJ1-2; CDR3: CASSFRTDAYGYTF; DNA: TGTGCCAGCAGTTTTAGGACCGATGCCTATGGCTACACCTTC
D: -; V: TRBV11-2; size: -; J: TRBJ2-5; CDR3: CASSLTSSRETQYF; DNA: TGTGCCAGCAGCTTAACGTCTAGCCGGGAGACCCAGTACTTC
D: TRBD2; V: TRBV12-3/TRBV12-4; size: many; J: TRBJ2-7; CDR3: CASSLRLAGGSYEQYF; DNA: TGTGCCAGCAGCCTAAGACTAGCGGGAGGATCCTACGAGCAGTACTTC
D: -; V: TRBV18; size: -; J: TRBJ2-7; CDR3: CASSPPGAYEQYF; DNA: TGTGCCAGCTCACCACCAGGGGCGTACGAGCAGTACTTC
D: -; V: TRBV2; size: -; J: TRBJ1-2; CDR3: CASSAGLIDYGYTF; DNA: TGTGCCAGCAGCGCGGGCCTTATCGACTATGGCTACACCTTC
D: -; V: TRBV29-1; size: few; J: TRBJ1-1; CDR3: CSVEGLAEAFF; DNA: TGCAGCGTTGAGGGGTTGGCTGAAGCTTTCTTT
D: -; V: TRBV7-3; size: few; J: TRBJ1-1; CDR3: CASSPLRGWNTEAFF; DNA: TGTGCCAGCAGCCCCCTGAGGGGATGGAACACTGAAGCTTTCTTT
D: -; V: TRBV6-5; size: few; J: TRBJ1-2; CDR3: CASSYVPGDYGYTF; DNA: TGTGCCAGCAGTTATGTTCCGGGGGACTATGGCTACACCTTC
D: -; V: TRBV6-1; size: -; J: TRBJ1-5; CDR3: CASSDAGSSNQPQHF; DNA: TGTGCCAGCAGTGACGCCGGTAGTAGCAATCAGCCCCAGCATTTT
D: -; V: TRBV18; size: few; J: TRBJ1-4; CDR3: CASSTAGGSEKLFF; DNA: TGTGCCAGCTCAACGGCTGGGGGCAGCGAAAAACTGTTTTTT
D: -; V: TRBV15; size: many; J: TRBJ1-1; CDR3: CATNRGGNTEAFF; DNA: TGTGCCACCAATCGGGGAGGGAACACTGAAGCTTTCTTT
D: -; V: TRBV28; size: many; J: TRBJ1-2; CDR3: CASSLPELDGYTF; DNA: TGTGCCAGCAGTTTACCGGAGCTAGATGGCTACACCTTC
D: -; V: TRBV12-3/TRBV12-4; size: -; J: TRBJ1-5; CDR3: CASSLGGLSRLPQHF; DNA: TGTGCCAGCAGTTTGGGGGGACTCTCCCGTCTGCCCCAGCATTTT
D: -; V: TRBV28; size: -; J: TRBJ2-7; CDR3: CASSQVWGEINEQYF; DNA: TGTGCCAGCTCCCAGGTGTGGGGGGAGATCAACGAGCAGTACTTC
D: TRBD1; V: TRBV6-1; size: -; J: TRBJ1-6; CDR3: CASNVGTANSPLHF; DNA: TGTGCCAGCAACGTCGGGACAGCTAATTCACCCCTCCACTTT
D: -; V: TRBV11-2; size: few; J: TRBJ1-3; CDR3: CASRSARGSGNTIYF; DNA: TGTGCCAGCAGATCGGCCAGGGGTTCTGGAAACACCATATATTTT
D: TRBD1; V: TRBV20-1; size: many; J: TRBJ1-5; CDR3: CSARTGSNQPQHF; DNA: TGCAGTGCTAGGACAGGGAGCAATCAGCCCCAGCATTTT
D: TRBD1; V: TRBV29-1; size: -; J: TRBJ2-6; CDR3: CSVAGTGGSGANVLTF; DNA: TGCAGCGTGGCCGGGACAGGGGGCTCTGGGGCCAACGTCCTGACTTTC
D: -; V: TRBV19; size: few; J: TRBJ1-1; CDR3: CASSNSGTVNTEAFF; DNA: TGTGCCAGTAGTAATTCCGGGACGGTGAACACTGAAGCTTTCTTT
D: TRBD1; V: TRBV5-6; size: -; J: TRBJ2-5; CDR3: CASTRKDRAPSGTQYF; DNA: TGTGCCAGCACCAGAAAGGACAGGGCCCCCTCTGGGACCCAGTACTTC
D: -; V: TRBV7-3; size: -; J: TRBJ1-1; CDR3: CASSIPGRSEAFF; DNA: TGTGCCAGCAGCATTCCGGGCCGGAGCGAAGCTTTCTTT
D: -; V: TRBV30; size: -; J: TRBJ1-1; CDR3: CAWNPQGDTEAFF; DNA: TGTGCCTGGAATCCCCAGGGTGACACTGAAGCTTTCTTT
D: TRBD1; V: TRBV11-2; size: many; J: TRBJ2-5; CDR3: CASSQTGTGQGETQYF; DNA: TGTGCCAGCAGCCAAACTGGGACAGGGCAGGGAGAGACCCAGTACTTC
D: TRBD1; V: TRBV19; size: few; J: TRBJ1-5; CDR3: CASSRDRGRHQPQHF; DNA: TGTGCCAGTAGTAGAGACAGGGGGCGTCATCAGCCCCAGCATTTT
D: -; V: TRBV5-1; size: few; J: TRBJ2-4; CDR3: CASSWSRGKNIQYF; DNA: TGCGCCAGCAGCTGGTCACGGGGGAAAAACATTCAGTACTTC
D: -; V: TRBV29-1; size: many; J: TRBJ1-1; CDR3: CSVARGTEAFF; DNA: TGCAGCGTCGCCCGGGGCACTGAAGCTTTCTTT
D: -; V: TRBV14; size: -; J: TRBJ1-2; CDR3: CASSQGSLFSPLGYTF; DNA: TGTGCCAGCAGCCAAGGCTCGCTTTTCTCCCCCTTGGGCTACACCTTC
D: -; V: TRBV28; size: many; J: TRBJ1-6; CDR3: CASRGDPNYIHF; DNA: TGTGCCAGCAGAGGGGACCCCAATTATATCCACTTT
D: -; V: TRBV28; size: few; J: TRBJ1-1; CDR3: CASAGGGAFF; DNA: TGTGCCAGCGCGGGGGGTGGAGCTTTCTTT
D: -; V: TRBV2; size: many; J: TRBJ1-1; CDR3: CASRLERGSEAFF; DNA: TGTGCCAGCAGGCTAGAGCGGGGGTCTGAAGCTTTCTTT
D: -; V: TRBV5-1; size: -; J: TRBJ2-7; CDR3: CASSRGSRQDYEQYF; DNA: TGCGCCAGCAGCAGGGGGAGCCGACAAGACTACGAGCAGTACTTC
D: TRBD1; V: TRBV28; size: few; J: TRBJ1-1; CDR3: CASSYWEPGQGAADTEAFF; DNA: TGTGCCAGCAGTTACTGGGAGCCGGGACAGGGGGCTGCGGACACTGAAGCTTTCTTT
D: -; V: TRBV7-3; size: -; J: TRBJ2-7; CDR3: CASSLYPRARYEQYF; DNA: TGTGCCAGCAGCTTGTACCCTAGGGCGAGATACGAGCAGTACTTC
D: -; V: TRBV10-1; size: few; J: TRBJ1-1; CDR3: CASSVGGLAEAFF; DNA: TGCGCCAGCAGTGTAGGAGGGCTCGCTGAAGCTTTCTTT
D: TRBD1; V: TRBV18; size: -; J: TRBJ1-6; CDR3: CASSPDRANSPLHF; DNA: TGTGCCAGCTCACCAGACAGGGCCAATTCACCCCTCCACTTT
D: -; V: TRBV15; size: -; J: TRBJ1-1; CDR3: CATSYIGRPEAFF; DNA: TGTGCCACCAGCTATATAGGGCGGCCTGAAGCTTTCTTT
D: -; V: TRBV27; size: -; J: TRBJ2-7; CDR3: CASSLFAGGGEQYF; DNA: TGTGCCAGCAGTTTATTTGCGGGTGGGGGCGAGCAGTACTTC
D: -; V: TRBV6-1; size: -; J: TRBJ1-1; CDR3: CASSDVGYAEAFF; DNA: TGTGCCAGCAGTGATGTAGGGTACGCTGAAGCTTTCTTT
D: -; V: TRBV27; size: -; J: TRBJ1-4; CDR3: CASSLSRRGEKLFF; DNA: TGTGCCAGCAGTTTATCCCGCAGGGGCGAAAAACTGTTTTTT
D: TRBD1; V: TRBV29-1; size: once; J: TRBJ1-1; CDR3: CSVPPRPTGGMMNTEAFF; DNA: TGCAGCGTTCCTCCCCGCCCGACAGGGGGCATGATGAACACTGAAGCTTTCTTT
D: -; V: TRBV19; size: -; J: TRBJ1-1; CDR3: CASTPEDRSKAFF; DNA: TGTGCCAGTACCCCGGAGGACAGATCTAAAGCTTTCTTT
D: -; V: TRBV6-5; size: -; J: TRBJ2-2; CDR3: CASSYGRNTATGELFF; DNA: TGTGCCAGCAGTTACGGGCGAAACACCGCCACCGGGGAGCTGTTTTTT